This T cell receptor (beta chain) was found in a study of blood T cell repertoires in COVID-19. The CDR3 has 16 amino acids. V trimming: 0 bases; J trimming: 3 bases; junction bases outside the gene matches: 1. The germline CDR1 and CDR2 sequences are SGHNT and YYREEE (reference sequence). The data were produced by immunoSEQ multiplex PCR, yet TCRdb's version contains in-frame clones alone and is incomplete. Of 200,000 to 300,000 clones listed, 88% are singletons. Input material: peripheral blood. This receptor was identified in a man aged 60 to 69 who had recovered from COVID-19. V usage is TRBV5-4 and J usage is TRBJ2-5; 14 bases line up with TRBD2. In nucleotides, the CDR3 is TGTGCCAGCAGCTTGGGGACTAGCGGGGGGAAAGAGACCCAGTACTTC. It codes for CASSLGTSGGKETQYF. The complete variable domain, with remaining parts taken from reference TRBV5-4 and TRBJ2-5, reads ETGVTQSPTHLIKTRGQQVTLRCSSQSGHNTVSWYQQALGQGPQFIFQYYREEENGRGNFPPRFSGLQFPNYSSELNVNALELDDSALYLCASSLGTSGGKETQYFGPGTRLLVL.